Below, 24 T cell receptor beta chains from the same sample are listed, as sequenced in a study of siplizumab effects on memory and regulatory T cells. Clones were sequenced by immunoSEQ multiplex PCR, and TCRdb holds only the in-frame ones, with some missing. The table has tens of thousands of clones, roughly 93% seen once. The sample comprised CD8+ T cells sorted from blood. The receptors were gathered from a human donor in good health.

The chain employs TRBV11-2 and TRBJ1-3, with D possibly being TRBD1 (5 bases). The CDR3 consists of 15 residues. V was pared by 5 bases and J by 0 bases, with 11 bases between. CDR1 is SGHAT, CDR2 FQNNGV, per germline. DNA for the CDR3: TGTGCCAGCAGCCCGGGACTGTTCTCTGGAAACACCATATATTTT. It is translated as CASSPGLFSGNTIYF.

V and J are TRBV9 and TRBJ2-1; 9 nucleotides agree with TRBD1. Germline V gives CDR1 SGDLS, CDR2 YYNGEE. CDR3 length: 15 residues. V was pared by 3 bases and J by 3 bases, with 4 bases of the junction left unmatched. The DNA of the CDR3 is TGTGCCAGCAGCGAGGGACAGGGAAACTACAATGAGCAGTTCTTC. It yields the protein CASSEGQGNYNEQFF. The full variable domain, with the rest looked up from reference TRBV9 and TRBJ2-1, is DSGVTQTPKHLITATGQRVTLRCSPRSGDLSVYWYQQSLDQGLQFLIQYYNGEERAKGNILERFSAQQFPDLHSELNLSSLELGDSALYFCASSEGQGNYNEQFFGPGTRLTVL.

The chain is built from TRBV19 and TRBJ1-1, with TRBD1 as a possible D gene (6 bases). The CDR3 has 15 residues. CDR1 is LNHDA and CDR2 is SQIVND in the germline V gene (reference sequence). Trimming removed 3 bases from V and 1 base from J, with 12 bases in between. CDR3 region: CASSIQSGENTEAFF. The CDR3 nucleotides read TGTGCCAGTAGTATCCAGTCAGGGGAGAACACTGAAGCTTTCTTT.

In DNA form, the CDR3 reads TGTGCCAGCAGCGACTACAATGAGCAGTTCTTC. This sequence encodes CASSDYNEQFF. The V call is TRBV7-9, the J call TRBJ2-1; D unresolved. V lost 5 bases to trimming and J lost 3 bases, with 2 bases between them. Germline V gene lookup returns CDR1 SEHNR and CDR2 FQNEAQ (reference sequence). This CDR3 contains 11 residues.

V gene TRBV19 combines with J gene TRBJ2-3, with TRBD2 matching over 14 bases. CDR3 size: 15 residues. Trimming removed 6 bases from V and 6 bases from J; junction bases left unmatched: 5. Germline CDR1 is LNHDA and CDR2 is SQIVND (reference sequence). CDR3 DNA sequence: TGTGCCAGTAGCCTGGGACTAGCGGGAGCGGATACGCAGTATTTT. Translating it yields CASSLGLAGADTQYF.

The chain recombines TRBV19 with TRBJ2-2, with D perhaps being TRBD1 or TRBD2 (5 bases each). Germline V gene sequence: CDR1 LNHDA, CDR2 SQIVND (reference sequence). This CDR3 region has 13 residues. Trimming took off 5 bases at V and 4 bases at J, with 8 bases between the two ends. In DNA, the CDR3 is TGTGCCAGTAGTGAGGGGATCACCGGGGAGCTGTTTTTT. This translates into CASSEGITGELFF.

The chain recombines TRBV11-3 with TRBJ1-1; no definite D call. CDR1 and CDR2 from the germline V gene are SGHNT and YENEEA. V gave up 1 base and J gave up 6 bases, with 9 bases separating them. The CDR3 loop spans 13 amino acids. The CDR3 nucleotides read TGTGCCAGCAGCTTAGCATTGGGGTCTGAAGCTTTCTTT. This sequence encodes CASSLALGSEAFF.

V and J are TRBV13 and TRBJ2-7; no clear D gene. The CDR3 is 13 residues long. V was pared by 4 bases and J by 5 bases, with 12 bases between. Germline values: CDR1 PRHDT, CDR2 FYEKMQ (reference sequence). CDR3 residues: CASSSLKMDEQYF. CDR3 nucleotides: TGTGCCAGCAGCTCGCTAAAAATGGACGAGCAGTACTTC.

The chain joins TRBV11-3 to TRBJ2-1; possible D gene TRBD2, 7 bases. The CDR3 covers 17 residues. Germline assignment: CDR1 SGHNT and CDR2 YENEEA. The ends were cut back, 4 bases at V and 4 bases at J, with 20 bases in the middle. The CDR3 nucleotides are TGTGCCAGCAGCTCGAGATCAAGGGGGGGTGCGTACAATGAGCAGTTCTTC. Residues: CASSSRSRGGAYNEQFF.

The CDR3 nucleotides read TGCGCCAGCAGACGTGGGGGTGAGCAGTTCTTC. This encodes CASRRGGEQFF. V gene TRBV5-1 combines with J gene TRBJ2-1; either TRBD1 or TRBD2 may fit D (5 bases each). Trimming cost V 5 bases and J 9 bases, with 9 bases left between them. Looked up from germline, CDR1 is SGHRS and CDR2 is YFSETQ. The CDR3 totals 11 residues.

V usage is TRBV9 and J usage is TRBJ2-7; D gene ambiguous. V was cut by 1 base and J by 7 bases, with 12 bases left in between. The CDR3 totals 13 residues. Germline values: CDR1 SGDLS, CDR2 YYNGEE. In DNA form, the CDR3 reads TGTGCCAGCAGCGTAATGGAACCGGAAGAGCAGTACTTC. Its protein is CASSVMEPEEQYF.

V and J are TRBV18 and TRBJ2-7; 12 nucleotides match TRBD1. Trimming cost V 3 bases and J 3 bases; bases outside gene matches: 3. The germline V gene encodes CDR1 KGHSH and CDR2 LQKENI. The CDR3 runs to 15 residues. CDR3 sequence: CASSPGTGGFYEQYF. The CDR3 DNA follows: TGTGCCAGCTCACCCGGGACAGGGGGCTTCTACGAGCAGTACTTC.

This chain connects TRBV7-2 to TRBJ2-1; D is possibly TRBD1 or TRBD2 (5 bases each). V was shortened by 4 bases and J by 10 bases, with 11 bases between the two germline ends. Per germline, CDR1 SGHTA and CDR2 FQGNSA. This CDR3 has 12 amino acids. CDR3: CASSSLWDEQFF. The CDR3 nucleotides read TGTGCCAGCAGCTCCCTATGGGACGAGCAGTTCTTC.

The DNA for the CDR3 is TGTGCCAGCAGTTTTGGGGCAGGAATAGAAAAACTGTTTTTT. It codes for CASSFGAGIEKLFF. This chain joins TRBV27 and TRBJ1-4, with a possible D match to TRBD1 (5 bases). The V gene lost 3 bases and the J gene lost 8 bases, with 13 bases spanning the gap. Germline loops: CDR1 MNHEY, CDR2 SMNVEV (reference sequence). CDR3 length: 14 amino acids.

CDR3 in amino acids: CASSSQDRPMDEQFF. The CDR3 DNA sequence: TGCGCCAGCAGCTCCCAGGACAGGCCAATGGATGAGCAGTTCTTC. The chain uses TRBV5-1 and TRBJ2-1; TRBD1 matches at 7 bases. The ends lost 3 bases at V and 8 bases at J; junction bases unmatched: 11. The germline V gene encodes CDR1 SGHRS and CDR2 YFSETQ. The CDR3 covers 15 residues.

This clone was seen just once. The chain combines TRBV9 with TRBJ1-2, with D unresolved. Trimming took off 0 bases at V and 0 bases at J, with 9 bases between the two ends. Germline-derived CDR1 and CDR2 are SGDLS and YYNGEE. The CDR3 loop spans 15 amino acids. The chain's CDR3 is CASSVGQLANYGYTF. CDR3 DNA: TGTGCCAGCAGCGTAGGTCAACTAGCTAACTATGGCTACACCTTC.

V and J are TRBV5-4 and TRBJ2-3; 8 bases fit TRBD1. This CDR3 is built from 15 residues. The J segment lost 4 bases and the V segment lost 0 bases, leaving 4 bases of the junction unmatched. Germline-derived CDR1 and CDR2 are SGHNT and YYREEE (reference sequence). CDR3 region: CASSLGQGIPDTQYF. In DNA, the CDR3 is TGTGCCAGCAGCTTGGGACAGGGGATTCCAGATACGCAGTATTTT.

The gene calls are TRBV5-6 and TRBJ1-5; D is uncertain. CDR3 length equals 15 residues. V was shortened by 4 bases and J by 5 bases, with 16 bases between the two germline ends. Germline assignment: CDR1 SGHDT and CDR2 YYEEEE. CDR3 protein: CASSRGGFQDQPQHF. DNA of the CDR3: TGTGCCAGCAGCCGGGGAGGGTTCCAAGATCAGCCCCAGCATTTT.

This chain joins TRBV27 and TRBJ2-7; 12 positions match TRBD1. J gave up 5 bases and V 6 bases, and 8 bases lay outside the gene matches. Germline V gene data show CDR1 as MNHEY and CDR2 as SMNVEV (reference sequence). The CDR3 is 15 residues long. The DNA of the CDR3 is TGTGCCAGCAGCCCTGACCGGGACAGGGGGCACGAGCAGTACTTC. It encodes CASSPDRDRGHEQYF.

This clone was counted only a few times. The rearrangement joins TRBV4-2 to TRBJ1-1, with TRBD1 matching over 9 bases. CDR1 LGHNA and CDR2 YNFKEQ come from the germline V gene. This CDR3 comprises 14 residues. V lost 3 bases, J lost 5 bases, and 4 bases stayed unmatched. The CDR3 is CASSHGQGRTEAFF. The CDR3 region has the DNA TGTGCCAGCAGCCACGGACAGGGGAGGACTGAAGCTTTCTTT.

V and J are TRBV7-9 and TRBJ2-7; D is perhaps TRBD2 (6 bases). Germline V gene sequence: CDR1 SEHNR, CDR2 FQNEAQ (reference sequence). The CDR3 runs 14 residues. The V and J ends lost 3 bases and 2 bases respectively, with 11 bases between them. This CDR3 reads CASSLRGNPYEQYF. The CDR3 DNA reads TGTGCCAGCAGCTTGCGGGGCAACCCCTACGAGCAGTACTTC.

The chain joins TRBV7-2 to TRBJ2-7; a possible D gene is TRBD1 (5 bases). V dropped 2 bases and J dropped 4 bases, with 18 bases sitting between them. CDR3 size: 16 residues. Per germline, CDR1 SGHTA and CDR2 FQGNSA. This CDR3 reads CASSLLQAMGKYEQYF. The CDR3 nucleotides are TGTGCCAGCAGCTTACTACAGGCAATGGGGAAGTACGAGCAGTACTTC.

This chain joins TRBV6-1 and TRBJ1-5, with no clear D. The germline V gene has CDR1 MNHNS and CDR2 SASEGT. This CDR3 is 15 amino acids long. Trimming took 2 bases from V and 6 from J, leaving 14 bases between them. The CDR3 bases are TGTGCCAGCAGTGAATGGACCTTAGGGAGTCAGCCCCAGCATTTT. Amino acids: CASSEWTLGSQPQHF.

Remarks on this clone: A far larger clone is a single base away, which makes a read error likely. The chain couples TRBV27 to TRBJ2-7; 7 bases match TRBD1. After removal of 2 bases from V and 2 bases from J, the junction contained 0 bases not matched to a gene. This CDR3 has 13 amino acids. Germline V gene data show CDR1 as MNHEY and CDR2 as SMNVEV (reference sequence). CDR3 in DNA: TGTGCCAGCAGTTTAGGGACAGCCTACGAGCAGTACTTC. It translates to CASSLGTAYEQYF.